This T cell receptor (beta chain) was retrieved from a study of cytomegalovirus exposure and HLA in healthy donors. V trimming: 4 bases; J trimming: 2 bases; junction bases outside the gene matches: 15. The CDR3 totals 18 residues. Germline loops: CDR1 KGHSH, CDR2 LQKENI. Amplification used 60 Vbeta primers and 13 Jbeta primers. TCRdb's table, derived via immunoSEQ multiplex PCR, lists solely in-frame clones and lacks some. The sample holds 170,000 or so clones; roughly 78% are singletons and the top ten take 1%. The chain links TRBV18 to TRBJ1-1, with 8 bases lining up with TRBD1. The source of this sequence is a woman in her fifties or sixties in good health and CMV-seropositive. Sequencing was carried out using PBMCs. CDR3 in amino acids: CASSLTRPLTGANTEAFF. The CDR3 DNA sequence: TGTGCCAGCTCACTAACTCGCCCACTGACAGGGGCTAACACTGAAGCTTTCTTT. The full variable domain, rest sourced from reference TRBV18 and TRBJ1-1, is NAGVMQNPRHLVRRRGQEARLRCSPMKGHSHVYWYRQLPEEGLKFMVYLQKENIIDESGMPKERFSAEFPKEGPSILRIQQVVRGDSAAYFCASSLTRPLTGANTEAFFGQGTRLTVV.